This T cell receptor (beta chain) was identified during a study of shared clonotypes between healthy human individuals (dated by TCRdb to 2018 to 2021). For the wider study: The cohort comprised a couple of women and a few men aged 18 to 49 years. To estimate repertoire size and how much clonotype sharing occurs between individuals, the study deeply sequenced the blood TCR repertoires of about five healthy adults. Libraries were prepared and TCR repertoires were sequenced by different laboratories using diverse techniques, in order to increase sequencing depth and limit assay-specific biases. Per donor, three plates each were used for CD4 naive and CD4 memory, two for CD8 naive, and one for CD8 memory. Per donor, leukapheresis produced somewhere between about 0.9 and 9.5 billion PBMCs.

The full study reports these points: Because the study included only a small number of donors, the genetic and exposure-history diversity represented was limited. Pairwise subsampling led to the expectation that sequencing depth would affect the degree of clonotype sharing among donors. Compared with non-shared clonotypes, clonotypes shared by all four sorted-subset donors had higher generation probabilities. Across a handful of donors, approximately 5% of naive CD4, approximately 3.6% of naive CD8, around 2.5% of memory CD4, and under 0.45% of memory CD8 clonotypes were shared. Sampling was limited to blood, and TCR repertoires in tissue likely differ from TCR repertoires in blood. Naive subsets generally had larger estimated clonotype richness than memory subsets did. Incomplete sequencing was indicated by rarefaction of sorted-subset datasets, despite the large sequencing depth.

As for this clone: The antigen it binds to is not known. No much larger clone is present one base from it, and per-base qualities are unavailable.

Healthy HIV-negative adults with no recently reported acute infections or vaccinations were included as donors. Every donor was a Caucasian adult residing in Nashville, Tennessee, USA. Magnetic negative selection was used to enrich CD4+ T cells, after which naive cells were positively selected on CD45RA and the negative fraction became the memory subset. After blood collection by leukapheresis, PBMCs were isolated using Ficoll-Histopaque density gradient centrifugation and then cryopreserved in the vapor phase of liquid nitrogen. Purity and quantity of every magnetically sorted T cell population were checked by analytical flow cytometry. Genomic DNA was isolated from each sorted fraction and quantified by UV absorbance on a Nanodrop 2000c. V is pruned by 4 bases and J by 0 bases, leaving 11 bases of the junction without a gene match. Taken from the germline V gene, the CDR1 and CDR2 loops are KGHSH and LQKENI. Spanning cysteine to phenylalanine, the CDR3 consists of 17 amino acids. Solely the CDR3 DNA is kept, with 51 bases framed from the first base.

Using the deep immunoSEQ assay, TCR CDR3 regions were amplified from genomic DNA by multiplex PCR. Extracted genomic DNA from each cell subset was spread evenly across all wells of several immunoSEQ 96-well plates, with each plate serving as a replicate. For sorted subsets, roughly 200 ng of genomic DNA, equivalent to roughly 33,000 T cell genomes, went into each replicate PCR. Purified libraries were quantified with a Qubit 3.0 fluorometer, sized on a Bioanalyzer 2100, and re-quantified with the KAPA Library Quantification kit. Every immunoSEQ 96-well plate was sequenced on a dedicated single-read 150-cycle Illumina NextSeq 550 flow cell. The authors processed their data as follows. Because the immunoSEQ output included only junctional sequences and no quality scores, the filtering could not be the same as the filtering used for full-length reads. Sequences were annotated with PyIR, a Python wrapper for IgBLAST v1.9, using IMGT germline references to assign V/J genes and CDR3. Reads with weak V/J assignments (E-value above 1e-6), missing CDR3, stop codons, out-of-frame junctions, or ambiguous translated residues were removed. V3J clonotypes were defined by identical inferred V gene, J gene, and CDR3 amino acid sequence. Percentage overlap between repertoires was computed as shared unique clonotypes divided by the size of the smaller repertoire. RTK rarefaction, the Chao1 estimator, and Recon v2.1 estimates of unobserved clonotypes were used to assess repertoire richness. OLGA was used to compute generation probabilities for all TCRbeta clonotypes that the gDNA method yielded from a few donors. The immuneACCESS repertoire file appears here via TCRdb, limited to in-frame rearrangements. These files lack a portion of the clones; in checked studies, under half of the deficit traces to unresolved V genes, and the cause of the others is not known. V and J calls and clone size are as listed in that table; D and trimming were resolved from the DNA. The sample yields roughly 530,000 clones; almost 97% were counted once. The top ten constitute roughly 0.06% of the sample.

The receptor's source is a woman aged 25 to 39 in good health. This receptor chain uses TRBV18 and TRBJ1-1, and 7 junctional nucleotides match TRBD1. The source material was naive CD4+ T cells sorted from blood. The sample's cell subset or site label, in plain terms: CD45RA+ positively selected. The CDR3: CASSLFGGGAVNTEAFF. Read as DNA, the sequence is TGTGCCAGCTCACTATTTGGAGGGGGCGCCGTGAACACTGAAGCTTTCTTT. The full variable domain, with segments outside the CDR3 supplied by the reference TRBV18 and TRBJ1-1 proteins, appears as NAGVMQNPRHLVRRRGQEARLRCSPMKGHSHVYWYRQLPEEGLKFMVYLQKENIIDESGMPKERFSAEFPKEGPSILRIQQVVRGDSAAYFCASSLFGGGAVNTEAFFGQGTRLTVV.